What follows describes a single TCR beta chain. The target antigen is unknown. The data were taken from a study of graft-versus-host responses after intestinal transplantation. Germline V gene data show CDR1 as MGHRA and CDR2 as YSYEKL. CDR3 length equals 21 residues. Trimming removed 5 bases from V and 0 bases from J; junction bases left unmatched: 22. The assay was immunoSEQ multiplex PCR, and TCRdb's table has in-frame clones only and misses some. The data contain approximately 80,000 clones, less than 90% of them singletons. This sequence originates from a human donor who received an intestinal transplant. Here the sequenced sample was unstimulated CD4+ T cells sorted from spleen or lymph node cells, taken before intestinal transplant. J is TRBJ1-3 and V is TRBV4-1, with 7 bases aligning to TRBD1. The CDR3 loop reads CASSLQKSGQRRQPSGNTIYF. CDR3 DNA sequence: TGCGCCAGCAGCTTGCAGAAATCGGGACAGCGGCGTCAACCCTCTGGAAACACCATATATTTT.